These T cell receptor beta chains were read from a single sample in a study of blood T cell repertoires in COVID-19. The method was immunoSEQ multiplex PCR; TCRdb's version includes in-frame clones alone and lacks a portion of them. The sample yields a few hundred thousand clones, roughly 88% seen once. The specimen was PBMCs or T cells enriched from blood (not recorded which). Receptors originate from a woman aged 30 to 39 who had recovered from COVID-19. Both conserved end residues are part of each CDR3. A D gene is named only where the DNA matches it firmly. The size entry is marked missing in some rows and otherwise reads once, few, many or a size class.

J gene: TRBJ2-7; clone size: .; D gene: TRBD1; V gene: TRBV28; CDR3 protein: CASSQIGTVIPYEQYF; CDR3 DNA: TGTGCCAGCAGTCAGATCGGGACAGTTATACCCTACGAGCAGTACTTC
J gene: TRBJ2-5; clone size: once; D gene: .; V gene: TRBV19; CDR3 protein: CASSTPGERETQYF; CDR3 DNA: TGTGCCAGTAGTACCCCAGGGGAGCGAGAGACCCAGTACTTC
J gene: TRBJ2-7; clone size: .; D gene: TRBD2; V gene: TRBV5-1; CDR3 protein: CASSLGQASGSHREQYF; CDR3 DNA: TGCGCCAGCAGCTTGGGGCAGGCTAGCGGGAGTCATCGTGAGCAGTACTTC
J gene: TRBJ2-1; clone size: .; D gene: TRBD2; V gene: TRBV7-9; CDR3 protein: CASSSPTSGTSSYNEQFF; CDR3 DNA: TGTGCCAGCAGCTCCCCGACTAGCGGGACAAGCTCCTACAATGAGCAGTTCTTC
J gene: TRBJ2-2; clone size: .; D gene: TRBD1; V gene: TRBV15; CDR3 protein: CATSRGGQAGRAPGELFF; CDR3 DNA: TGTGCCACCAGCAGAGGGGGACAGGCAGGAAGGGCCCCCGGGGAGCTGTTTTTT
J gene: TRBJ1-6; clone size: .; D gene: .; V gene: TRBV11-2; CDR3 protein: CASSLAGQPSPLHF; CDR3 DNA: TGTGCCAGCAGCTTAGCTGGCCAACCTTCACCCCTCCACTTT
J gene: TRBJ2-7; clone size: .; D gene: .; V gene: TRBV3-1/TRBV3-2; CDR3 protein: CASSQDLYEQYF; CDR3 DNA: TGTGCCAGCAGCCAAGACCTCTACGAGCAGTACTTC
J gene: TRBJ2-7; clone size: .; D gene: TRBD1; V gene: TRBV6-1; CDR3 protein: CASSDMTGNLDEQYF; CDR3 DNA: TGTGCCAGCAGTGATATGACAGGGAACCTAGACGAGCAGTACTTC
J gene: TRBJ1-1; clone size: once; D gene: .; V gene: TRBV19; CDR3 protein: CASMGLLGTEAFF; CDR3 DNA: TGTGCCAGTATGGGACTACTGGGCACTGAAGCTTTCTTT
J gene: TRBJ2-1; clone size: .; D gene: .; V gene: TRBV28; CDR3 protein: CASSPATGSYNEQFF; CDR3 DNA: TGTGCCAGCAGCCCGGCCACAGGCTCCTACAATGAGCAGTTCTTC
J gene: TRBJ1-1; clone size: .; D gene: .; V gene: TRBV7-8; CDR3 protein: CASSLSRETEAFF; CDR3 DNA: TGTGCCAGCAGCTTATCGCGGGAAACTGAAGCTTTCTTT
J gene: TRBJ2-7; clone size: few; D gene: TRBD2; V gene: TRBV27; CDR3 protein: CASSWTSGRRQYF; CDR3 DNA: TGTGCCAGCAGTTGGACTAGCGGGAGAAGGCAGTACTTC
J gene: TRBJ1-6; clone size: .; D gene: TRBD1; V gene: TRBV9; CDR3 protein: CASSVDRTGRGPLHF; CDR3 DNA: TGTGCCAGCAGCGTAGATCGGACAGGGCGCGGCCCCCTCCACTTT
J gene: TRBJ1-2; clone size: .; D gene: TRBD1; V gene: TRBV5-1; CDR3 protein: CASSYGQGDGYTF; CDR3 DNA: TGCGCCAGCAGCTACGGACAGGGGGATGGCTACACCTTC
J gene: TRBJ2-5; clone size: .; D gene: .; V gene: TRBV7-8; CDR3 protein: CASSPLGIAVETQYF; CDR3 DNA: TGTGCCAGCAGCCCGCTAGGGATAGCGGTAGAGACCCAGTACTTC